A selection of T cell receptor beta chains follows, all from one sample in a study of blood T cell repertoires in COVID-19. Sequencing used immunoSEQ multiplex PCR; TCRdb keeps in-frame clones, though not all of them. The repertoire holds about 250,000 clones, with approximately 79% as singletons. Sequencing was performed on peripheral blood. The receptor source for this set is a woman between 35 and 50 years old with active or convalescent COVID-19. Both conserved end residues are part of each CDR3. The D gene is left open where the match is weak. Clone size appears in some rows only: once, few, many, or a class for an expanded clone.

>.|.|TRBV6-5|TRBJ1-3
TGTGCCAGCAGTCAATCAGGGTGGGCTGGAAACACCATATATTTT
CASSQSGWAGNTIYF
>.|TRBD2|TRBV5-1|TRBJ2-3
TGCGCCAGCAGCGAGGGACTAGCACCTAGCACAGATACGCAGTATTTT
CASSEGLAPSTDTQYF
>once|.|TRBV25-1|TRBJ2-1
TGTGCCAGCAGTACCGGGACACCAGGATACAATGAGCAGTTCTTC
CASSTGTPGYNEQFF
>many|TRBD1|TRBV6-5|TRBJ2-2
TGTGCCAGCAGTTACACACAGGGGGCGGGCGGGGAGCTGTTTTTT
CASSYTQGAGGELFF
>.|TRBD1|TRBV5-1|TRBJ2-3
TGCGCCAGCAGCTCTCCGGGACAGAACACAGATACGCAGTATTTT
CASSSPGQNTDTQYF
>.|.|TRBV5-1|TRBJ2-1
TGCGCCAGCAGCTTCGGGACTTTCTCCTACAATGAGCAGTTCTTC
CASSFGTFSYNEQFF
>few|TRBD1|TRBV28|TRBJ1-5
TGTGCCAGCAGTTTTGGGACAGGGAGGGTTCAGCCCCAGCATTTT
CASSFGTGRVQPQHF
>.|.|TRBV30|TRBJ1-6
TGTGCCTGGAGTGTGGGGGCGGGGGGTAATTCACCCCTCCACTTT
CAWSVGAGGNSPLHF
>.|.|TRBV11-3|TRBJ2-5
TGTGCCAGCAGCTTGAAGGGGGAAACCCAGTACTTC
CASSLKGETQYF
>.|TRBD1|TRBV24-1|TRBJ2-7
TGTGCCACCAGTGATCCTAGACAGGGTACCTACGAGCAGTACTTC
CATSDPRQGTYEQYF
>many|.|TRBV30|TRBJ1-1
TGTGCCTGGAGTGCAGGGTTAAAGAACACTGAAGCTTTCTTT
CAWSAGLKNTEAFF
>.|.|TRBV6-4|TRBJ2-1
TGTGCCAGCAGTGTCAACCGGGTTTCGGAGCAGTTCTTC
CASSVNRVSEQFF
>.|TRBD1|TRBV28|TRBJ1-5
TGTGCCAGCAGTTTGGGGGACAGGCCCAATCAGCCCCAGCATTTT
CASSLGDRPNQPQHF
>.|.|TRBV6-6|TRBJ1-3
TGTGCCAGCACTTCCCGACAGTCCTCTGGAAACACCATATATTTT
CASTSRQSSGNTIYF